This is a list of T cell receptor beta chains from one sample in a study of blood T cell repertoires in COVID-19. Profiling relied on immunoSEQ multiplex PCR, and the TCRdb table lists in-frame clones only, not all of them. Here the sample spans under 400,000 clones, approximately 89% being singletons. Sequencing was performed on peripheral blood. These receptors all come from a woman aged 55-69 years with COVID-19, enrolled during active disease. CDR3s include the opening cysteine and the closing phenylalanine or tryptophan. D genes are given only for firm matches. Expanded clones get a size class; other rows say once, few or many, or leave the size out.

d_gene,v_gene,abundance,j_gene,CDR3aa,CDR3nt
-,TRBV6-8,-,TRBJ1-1,CASSGWGVPEAFF,TGTGCCAGCAGCGGATGGGGAGTCCCTGAAGCTTTCTTT
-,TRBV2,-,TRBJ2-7,CASSWGSDFYEQYF,TGTGCCAGCAGTTGGGGCTCCGACTTCTACGAGCAGTACTTC
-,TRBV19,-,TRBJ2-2,CASSIQASYTGELFF,TGTGCCAGTAGTATTCAGGCTTCTTACACCGGGGAGCTGTTTTTT
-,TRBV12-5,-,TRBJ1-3,CASGSSGAGNTIYF,TGTGCTAGTGGTTCCTCAGGGGCAGGAAACACCATATATTTT
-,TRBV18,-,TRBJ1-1,CASSNYVRDTEAFF,TGTGCCAGCTCCAACTACGTCAGAGACACTGAAGCTTTCTTT
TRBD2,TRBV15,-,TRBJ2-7,CATSTGLAGGVQYF,TGTGCCACCAGCACCGGACTAGCGGGGGGAGTGCAGTACTTC
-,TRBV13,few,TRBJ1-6,CASRVTGSGSPLHF,TGTGCCAGCCGCGTTACAGGGAGTGGTTCACCCCTCCACTTT
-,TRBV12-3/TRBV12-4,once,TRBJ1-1,CASSGQLNTEAFF,TGTGCCAGCAGTGGACAGCTGAACACTGAAGCTTTCTTT
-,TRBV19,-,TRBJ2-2,CASSMLAPRTGELFF,TGTGCCAGTAGTATGCTTGCCCCGAGGACCGGGGAGCTGTTTTTT
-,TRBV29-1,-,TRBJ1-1,CSVRSTEAFF,TGCAGCGTCCGGAGCACTGAAGCTTTCTTT